This T cell receptor (beta chain) was sequenced during a study of blood T cell repertoires in COVID-19. Study information: T cells, B-cell-depleted T cells, or PBMCs provided the cDNA or gDNA that served as material.

Measured with immunoSEQ multiplex PCR; TCRdb has only the in-frame clones, and not every one. The table includes approximately 47,000 clones, less than 85% detected once. The specimen sequenced was peripheral blood. This TCR was recovered from a man aged 55 to 70 with acute or convalescent COVID-19.

CDR3 DNA sequence: TGTGCCAGCAGAACCAGACAGGGGGCTCGGGGCTACACCTTC. Its protein product is CASRTRQGARGYTF. The rearrangement links TRBV2 to TRBJ1-2; 10 nucleotides align to TRBD1. From germline, CDR1 is SNHLY and CDR2 FYNNEI. The CDR3 consists of 14 residues. V lost 6 bases, J lost 8 bases, and 9 bases stayed unmatched.